A single sample gave rise to the 29 T cell receptor beta chains below, sequenced in a study of response to subunit inactivated influenza vaccine. TCRdb independently ran MiXCR on the RT-PCR reads; one entry per CDR3 protein. The profile covers under 800,000 distinct CDR3 sequences, with 14% appearing a single time and around 7.3% taken by the ten largest. Sequenced here: PBMCs from blood, sampled 14 days before vaccination. These receptors all come from a man in his forties or fifties who received an inactivated influenza vaccine.

This clonotype has just a few counts. The chain couples TRBV29-1 to TRBJ2-7, with D unresolved. CDR1 and CDR2 from the germline V gene are SQVTM and ANQGSEA. Between the trimmed V and J ends, which lost 1 base and 5 bases, there was a span of 12 bases. The CDR3 has 13 residues. The chain's CDR3 is CSVEVDTQNEQYF. As DNA, the CDR3 is TGCAGCGTTGAAGTTGACACCCAAAACGAGCAGTACTTC.

This chain links TRBV27 with TRBJ2-1, with a tentative D call TRBD2 (6 bases). The CDR3 loop spans 14 amino acids. CDR1 is MNHEY, CDR2 SMNVEV, per germline (reference sequence). Deletions cut 2 bases from V and 8 bases from J, with 13 bases between. CDR3 sequence reads: CASSLLAGRHEQFF. The CDR3, as DNA: TGTGCCAGCAGTTTACTGGCAGGGAGGCATGAGCAGTTCTTC.

The chain carries TRBV29-1 and TRBJ1-1; the D gene is possibly TRBD1 (5 bases). Looked up from germline, CDR1 is SQVTM and CDR2 is ANQGSEA. The V end lost 4 bases, the J end lost 3 bases, and 15 bases lay between the germline ends. There are 14 residues in the CDR3. DNA of the CDR3: TGCAGCGTTGCGGAGGGGATCGCGGACACTGAAGCTTTCTTT. Protein sequence: CSVAEGIADTEAFF.

The rearrangement uses TRBV20-1 and TRBJ2-3; D possibly matches TRBD1 or TRBD2 (6 bases each). V lost 5 bases, J lost 2 bases, and 20 bases lay in between. Germline CDR1 and CDR2: DFQATT and SNEGSKA (reference sequence). There are 16 residues in the CDR3. In DNA form, the CDR3 reads TGCAGTGCTGGGGGCAGGCGGGAAGACAACACAGATACGCAGTATTTT. This sequence encodes CSAGGRREDNTDTQYF.

V and J are TRBV12-3 or TRBV12-4 and TRBJ1-4, with D perhaps matching TRBD1 (6 bases). The CDR3 runs to 13 residues. Trimming cost V 5 bases and J 10 bases, with 14 bases left between them. The CDR3 loop is CASSPGQRGKLFF. Written as DNA, the CDR3 is TGTGCCAGCAGTCCTGGACAGAGGGGAAAACTGTTTTTT.

The genes are TRBV9 and TRBJ2-5, with D tentatively TRBD2 (5 bases). Germline V gene data show CDR1 as SGDLS and CDR2 as YYNGEE. The CDR3 contains 14 residues. With 0 bases removed from V and 2 bases from J, the gap between germline ends came to 8 bases. The CDR3 sequence: CASSVGGEQETQYF. Written as DNA, the CDR3 is TGTGCCAGCAGCGTAGGGGGAGAACAAGAGACCCAGTACTTC. Full variable domain (rest looked up from reference TRBV9 and TRBJ2-5): DSGVTQTPKHLITATGQRVTLRCSPRSGDLSVYWYQQSLDQGLQFLIQYYNGEERAKGNILERFSAQQFPDLHSELNLSSLELGDSALYFCASSVGGEQETQYFGPGTRLLVL.

There are a few counts of this clonotype. V is TRBV5-5 and J is TRBJ2-1; 7 bases agree with TRBD1. Germline lookup yields CDR1 SGHKS and CDR2 YYEKEE (reference sequence). This CDR3 region has 15 residues. V trimming: 0 bases; J trimming: 5 bases; junction bases outside the gene matches: 5. In nucleotides, the CDR3 is TGTGCCAGCAGCTTGGAAGGGGGCTTCAACAATGAGCAGTTCTTC. It yields the protein CASSLEGGFNNEQFF.

This chain connects TRBV19 to TRBJ2-5; TRBD2 agrees at 9 bases. CDR3 length: 15 amino acids. V trimming: 6 bases; J trimming: 4 bases; junction bases outside the gene matches: 9. Looked up from germline, CDR1 is LNHDA and CDR2 is SQIVND (reference sequence). This CDR3 reads CASRPTSGRRETQYF. CDR3 DNA: TGTGCCAGTAGGCCGACTAGCGGTAGAAGAGAGACCCAGTACTTC.

This clonotype was counted between two and nine times. This rearrangement joins TRBV5-5 to TRBJ2-4; 7 nucleotides agree with TRBD1. The CDR3 is 15 amino acids. CDR1 is SGHKS and CDR2 is YYEKEE in the germline V gene (reference sequence). J was trimmed by 1 base and V by 3 bases; bases with no gene match: 4. Written as DNA, the CDR3 is TGTGCCAGCAGCTACCAACAGGGGGCCAAAAACATTCAGTACTTC. Encoded protein: CASSYQQGAKNIQYF. Using reference TRBV5-5 and TRBJ2-4 for the parts outside the CDR3, the full variable domain is DAGVTQSPTHLIKTRGQQVTLRCSPISGHKSVSWYQQVLGQGPQFIFQYYEKEERGRGNFPDRFSARQFPNYSSELNVNALLLGDSALYLCASSYQQGAKNIQYFGAGTRLSVL.

CDR3 DNA sequence: TGTGCCAGCAGCTTAGGACAGGTTTTCGAGACCCAGTACTTC. This sequence encodes CASSLGQVFETQYF. This rearrangement joins TRBV7-9 to TRBJ2-5, with D perhaps TRBD1 (6 bases). Germline CDR1 SEHNR, CDR2 FQNEAQ (reference sequence). The V end was cut by 1 base, the J end by 5 bases, with 11 bases between. The CDR3 contains 14 residues. The entire variable domain, with the rest obtained from reference TRBV7-9 and TRBJ2-5, is as follows: DTGVSQNPRHKITKRGQNVTFRCDPISEHNRLYWYRQTLGQGPEFLTYFQNEAQLEKSRLLSDRFSAERPKGSFSTLEIQRTEQGDSAMYLCASSLGQVFETQYFGPGTRLLVL.

This chain links TRBV20-1 with TRBJ1-2; 12 bases map to TRBD1. The junction had 4 bases not matched to a gene; V was cut back by 5 bases and J by 0 bases. Germline lookup yields CDR1 DFQATT and CDR2 SNEGSKA (reference sequence). The length of the CDR3 is 15 residues. The CDR3 region is CSAGGQGAPNYGYTF. DNA for the CDR3: TGCAGTGCTGGGGGACAGGGGGCCCCTAACTATGGCTACACCTTC.

This clonotype was counted only a few times. This chain joins TRBV10-3 and TRBJ2-1; 9 positions match TRBD2. Germline CDR1 reads ENHRY; CDR2 reads SYGVKD. Trimming at V came to 3 bases and at J to 6 bases, leaving 6 bases not matched to a gene. This CDR3 has 15 amino acids. The CDR3 loop reads CAISDRGLASNEQFF. CDR3 nucleotide sequence: TGTGCCATCAGTGATAGAGGACTAGCGAGCAATGAGCAGTTCTTC.

J is TRBJ1-4 and V is TRBV12-3 or TRBV12-4, with a weak D call TRBD1 (5 bases). CDR3 length: 14 residues. V was pared by 1 base and J by 7 bases, with 10 bases between. CDR3 bases: TGTGCCAGCAGTTTAGGTCCAGGGAGTGAAAAACTGTTTTTT. This encodes CASSLGPGSEKLFF.

The genes are TRBV7-9 and TRBJ2-7; 7 bases are shared with TRBD1. The CDR3 totals 16 residues. Germline CDR1 and CDR2: SEHNR and FQNEAQ (reference sequence). Germline trimming cut 1 base from V and 5 bases from J; bases unmatched to any gene: 11. CDR3 sequence: CASSLEPGGIVNEQYF. CDR3 nucleotide sequence: TGTGCCAGCAGCTTAGAGCCAGGGGGAATAGTCAACGAGCAGTACTTC.

J is TRBJ2-1 and V is TRBV19; 8 nucleotides line up with TRBD2. The CDR3 length is 18 residues. Trimming took 2 bases from V and 2 from J; bases not matched to a gene: 11. Germline values: CDR1 LNHDA, CDR2 SQIVND (reference sequence). This CDR3 is CASSIWAGLAGPYNEQFF. In DNA form, the CDR3 reads TGTGCCAGTAGTATATGGGCCGGGCTAGCGGGCCCCTACAATGAGCAGTTCTTC.

The rearrangement links TRBV20-1 to TRBJ2-7, with 10 positions matching TRBD2. CDR1 is DFQATT, CDR2 SNEGSKA, per germline (reference sequence). J was trimmed by 5 bases and V by 3 bases; bases with no gene match: 19. There are 18 residues in the CDR3. The CDR3: CSASDGTGGLARGNEQYF. As DNA, the CDR3 is TGCAGTGCTAGTGACGGGACGGGGGGACTAGCGCGAGGCAACGAGCAGTACTTC.

This clonotype appeared many times. This chain joins TRBV25-1 and TRBJ1-2; 7 bases are a match to TRBD1. V shed 2 bases, J shed 4 bases, and the junction held 1 base outside the gene matches. The germline V gene encodes CDR1 MGHDK and CDR2 SYGVNS. CDR3 size: 13 residues. CDR3 sequence: CASSETGAYGYTF. In DNA form, the CDR3 reads TGTGCCAGCAGTGAAACAGGGGCCTATGGCTACACCTTC.

This clonotype has a handful of counts. The V call is TRBV7-6, the J call TRBJ2-1; 7 nucleotides align to TRBD2. The CDR3 covers 17 residues. In germline, CDR1 is SGHVS, CDR2 FNYEAQ. V shed 5 bases and J 8 bases; nucleotides not matched to a gene: 18. The CDR3 reads CASSGPRAGGRFDEQFF. CDR3 coding DNA: TGTGCCAGCAGCGGCCCACGAGCGGGCGGGAGATTCGATGAGCAGTTCTTC.

J is TRBJ1-1 and V is TRBV11-2, with 8 bases matching TRBD1. The CDR3 is 13 residues long. Germline lookup yields CDR1 SGHAT and CDR2 FQNNGV. J lost 7 bases, V lost 5 bases, and 6 bases had no gene match. CDR3 bases: TGTGCCAGCAGCACAGACAGGGGAGGTGAAGCTTTCTTT. It encodes CASSTDRGGEAFF.

There are a few counts of this clonotype. The chain employs TRBV6-1 and TRBJ2-2; 12 nucleotides line up with TRBD2. In germline, CDR1 is MNHNS, CDR2 SASEGT. The CDR3 is 15 residues long. Trimming at V came to 6 bases and at J to 6 bases, leaving 5 bases not matched to a gene. The CDR3 region is CASRRLAGEPGELFF. Here the CDR3 DNA reads TGTGCCAGCAGGAGACTAGCGGGAGAACCCGGGGAGCTGTTTTTT.

The genes are TRBV12-3 or TRBV12-4 and TRBJ1-2; 8 nucleotides match TRBD1. V was pared by 2 bases and J by 1 base, with 9 bases of the junction left unmatched. The CDR3 is made up of 17 amino acids. The CDR3, as DNA: TGTGCCAGCAGTTTATGGACAGGGACAGAATTTAACTATGGCTACACCTTC. It yields the protein CASSLWTGTEFNYGYTF.

The sample holds many counts of this clonotype. The chain carries TRBV27 and TRBJ1-2; maybe TRBD1 (5 bases). The CDR3 is made up of 16 amino acids. Germline CDR1 is MNHEY and CDR2 is SMNVEV (reference sequence). The ends were cut back, 5 bases at V and 4 bases at J, with 20 bases in the middle. The CDR3 here is CASSTRGRGNIYGYTF. The CDR3 bases are TGTGCCAGCAGTACCCGAGGGCGGGGCAACATCTATGGCTACACCTTC.

There are a few counts of this clonotype. J is TRBJ2-7 and V is TRBV7-2; 8 bases are a match to TRBD1. CDR3 length: 13 residues. Per germline, CDR1 SGHTA and CDR2 FQGNSA. V dropped 5 bases and J dropped 7; count of bases not matched to a gene: 7. The CDR3 is CASSGRTGKEQYF. CDR3 nucleotide sequence: TGTGCCAGCAGCGGGAGGACAGGGAAGGAGCAGTACTTC.

This clonotype has at least ten counts. The chain recombines TRBV6-2 or TRBV6-3 with TRBJ2-4; TRBD2 agrees at 7 bases. Germline lookup yields CDR1 MNHEY and CDR2 SVGEGT. The CDR3 is 15 residues long. Germline trimming cut 2 bases from V and 7 bases from J; bases unmatched to any gene: 8. The CDR3 reads CASSYGGRETNIQYF. As DNA, the CDR3 is TGTGCCAGCAGTTACGGCGGGCGGGAGACTAACATTCAGTACTTC.

This clonotype has a handful of counts. V gene TRBV12-3 or TRBV12-4 combines with J gene TRBJ2-7; 14 bases are shared with TRBD2. The CDR3 sequence is 17 residues long. V dropped 5 bases and J dropped 4; count of bases not matched to a gene: 10. The CDR3 DNA sequence: TGTGCCAGCAGTCCGGGACTAGCGGGGGCAGTGACTTACGAGCAGTACTTC. Its protein product is CASSPGLAGAVTYEQYF.

J is TRBJ2-5 and V is TRBV9; D is possibly TRBD1 (5 bases). Germline lookup yields CDR1 SGDLS and CDR2 YYNGEE. Between the trimmed V and J ends, which lost 3 bases and 2 bases, there was a span of 14 bases. CDR3 size: 15 residues. The CDR3 region has the DNA TGTGCCAGCAGCGAGGGGCGACTGACACAAGAGACCCAGTACTTC. The encoded protein is CASSEGRLTQETQYF.

This clonotype showed up many times. The chain couples TRBV12-3 or TRBV12-4 to TRBJ1-3, with D unresolved. Trimming shortened V by 6 bases and J by 4 bases, and 10 bases separated the two germline ends. CDR3 length equals 13 residues. CDR3 nucleotide sequence: TGTGCCAGCAGAGCTCTAACCGGAAACACCATATATTTT. As protein: CASRALTGNTIYF.

This clonotype was counted between two and nine times. CDR3 protein: CASTIGISYNEQFF. In DNA, the CDR3 is TGTGCCAGCACCATCGGGATCTCCTACAATGAGCAGTTCTTC. The chain carries TRBV12-3 or TRBV12-4 and TRBJ2-1, with TRBD2 as a possible D gene (5 bases). CDR3 length equals 14 residues. Trimming took off 7 bases at V and 0 bases at J, with 10 bases between the two ends.

There are many counts of this clonotype. The chain carries TRBV7-8 and TRBJ2-1; perhaps TRBD2 as D (6 bases). The V gene lost 3 bases and the J gene lost 4 bases, with 13 bases spanning the gap. In germline, CDR1 is SGHVS, CDR2 FQNEAQ. This CDR3 comprises 15 residues. CDR3 coding DNA: TGTGCCAGCAGCTTGGGCGGCGGGATGTACAATGAGCAGTTCTTC. Residues: CASSLGGGMYNEQFF.